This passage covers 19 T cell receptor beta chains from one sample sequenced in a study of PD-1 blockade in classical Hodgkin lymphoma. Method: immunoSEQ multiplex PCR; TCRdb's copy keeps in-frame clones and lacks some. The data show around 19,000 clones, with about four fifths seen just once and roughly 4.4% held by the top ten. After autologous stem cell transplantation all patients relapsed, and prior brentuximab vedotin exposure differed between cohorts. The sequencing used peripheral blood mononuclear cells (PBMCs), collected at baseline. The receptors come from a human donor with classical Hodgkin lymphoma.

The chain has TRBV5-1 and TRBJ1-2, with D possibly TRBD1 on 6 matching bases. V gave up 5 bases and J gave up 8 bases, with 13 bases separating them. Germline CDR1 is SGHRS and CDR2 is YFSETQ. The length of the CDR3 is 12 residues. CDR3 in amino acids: CASRQGFEGYTF. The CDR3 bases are TGCGCCAGCAGACAGGGTTTTGAGGGCTACACCTTC.

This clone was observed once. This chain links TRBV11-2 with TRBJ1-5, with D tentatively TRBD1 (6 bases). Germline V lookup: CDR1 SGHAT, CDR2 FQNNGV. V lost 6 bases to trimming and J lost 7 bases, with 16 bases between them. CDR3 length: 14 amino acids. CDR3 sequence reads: CASSPQGMRQPQHF. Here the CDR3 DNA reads TGTGCCAGCAGTCCTCAGGGGATGAGGCAGCCCCAGCATTTT.

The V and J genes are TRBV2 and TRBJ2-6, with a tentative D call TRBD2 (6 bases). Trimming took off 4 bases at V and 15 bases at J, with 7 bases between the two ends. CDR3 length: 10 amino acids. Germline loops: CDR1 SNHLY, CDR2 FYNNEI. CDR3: CASSGGDLTF. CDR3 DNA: TGTGCCAGCAGTGGGGGGGACCTGACTTTC.

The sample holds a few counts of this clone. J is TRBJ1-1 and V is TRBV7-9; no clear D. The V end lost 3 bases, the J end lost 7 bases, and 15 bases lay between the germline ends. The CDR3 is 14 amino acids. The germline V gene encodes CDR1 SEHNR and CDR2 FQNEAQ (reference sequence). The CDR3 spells CASSFIEGLGEAFF. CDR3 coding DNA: TGTGCCAGCAGCTTCATAGAAGGGCTCGGTGAAGCTTTCTTT.

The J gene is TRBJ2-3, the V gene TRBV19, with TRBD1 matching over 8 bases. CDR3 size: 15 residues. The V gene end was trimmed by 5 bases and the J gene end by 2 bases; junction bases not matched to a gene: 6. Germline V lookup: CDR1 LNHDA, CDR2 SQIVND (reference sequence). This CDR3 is CASSSDRVDTDTQYF. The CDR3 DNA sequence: TGTGCCAGTAGTTCGGACAGGGTAGACACAGATACGCAGTATTTT.

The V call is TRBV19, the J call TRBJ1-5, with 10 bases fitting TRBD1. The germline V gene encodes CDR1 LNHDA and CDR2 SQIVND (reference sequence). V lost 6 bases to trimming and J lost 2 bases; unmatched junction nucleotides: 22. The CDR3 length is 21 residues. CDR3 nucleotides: TGTGCCAGTAGCTCCCCCCCTGACAGGGGGCGCAGGAGTTGGGGCAATCAGCCCCAGCATTTT. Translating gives CASSSPPDRGRRSWGNQPQHF. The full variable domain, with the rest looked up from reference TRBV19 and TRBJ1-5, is DGGITQSPKYLFRKEGQNVTLSCEQNLNHDAMYWYRQDPGQGLRLIYYSQIVNDFQKGDIAEGYSVSREKKESFPLTVTSAQKNPTAFYLCASSSPPDRGRRSWGNQPQHFGDGTRLSIL.

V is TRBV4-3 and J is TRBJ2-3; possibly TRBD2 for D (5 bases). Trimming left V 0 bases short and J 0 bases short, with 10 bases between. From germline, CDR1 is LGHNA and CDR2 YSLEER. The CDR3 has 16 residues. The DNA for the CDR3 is TGCGCCAGCAGCCAAGATTACCGCGGGAGCACAGATACGCAGTATTTT. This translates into CASSQDYRGSTDTQYF.

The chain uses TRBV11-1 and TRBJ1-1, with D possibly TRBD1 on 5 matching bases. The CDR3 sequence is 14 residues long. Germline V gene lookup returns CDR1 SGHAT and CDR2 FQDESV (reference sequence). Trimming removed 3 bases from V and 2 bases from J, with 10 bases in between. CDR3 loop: CASSFRQGNTEAFF. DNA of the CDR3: TGTGCCAGCAGCTTTCGCCAGGGAAACACTGAAGCTTTCTTT.

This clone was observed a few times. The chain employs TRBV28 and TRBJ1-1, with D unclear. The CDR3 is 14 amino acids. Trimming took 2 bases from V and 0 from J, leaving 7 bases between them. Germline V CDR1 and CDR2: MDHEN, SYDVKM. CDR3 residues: CASSLQPMNTEAFF. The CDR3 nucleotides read TGTGCCAGCAGTTTACAACCCATGAACACTGAAGCTTTCTTT.

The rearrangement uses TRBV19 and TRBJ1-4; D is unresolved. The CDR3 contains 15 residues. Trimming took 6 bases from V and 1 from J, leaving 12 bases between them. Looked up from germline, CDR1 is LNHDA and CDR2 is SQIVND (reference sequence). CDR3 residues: CASSRRSETNEKLFF. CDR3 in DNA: TGTGCCAGTAGCCGCCGGAGCGAAACTAATGAAAAACTGTTTTTT.

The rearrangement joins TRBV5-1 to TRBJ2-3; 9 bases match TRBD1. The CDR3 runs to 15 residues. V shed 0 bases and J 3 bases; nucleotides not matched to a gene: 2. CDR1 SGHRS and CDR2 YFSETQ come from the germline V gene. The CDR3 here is CASSLGGQGTDTQYF. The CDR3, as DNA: TGCGCCAGCAGCTTGGGGGGACAGGGAACAGATACGCAGTATTTT.

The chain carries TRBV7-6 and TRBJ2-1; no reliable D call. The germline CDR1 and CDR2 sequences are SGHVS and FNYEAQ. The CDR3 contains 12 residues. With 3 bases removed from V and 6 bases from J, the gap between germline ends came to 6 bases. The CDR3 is CASSFSSNEQFF. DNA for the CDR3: TGTGCCAGCAGCTTCTCTAGCAATGAGCAGTTCTTC.

In nucleotides, the CDR3 is TGTGCCAGCAGTTTAAGGCCGCAGGGTAGCAATCAGCCCCAGCATTTT. Its translation is CASSLRPQGSNQPQHF. The chain uses TRBV28 and TRBJ1-5; D is perhaps TRBD1 (5 bases). CDR1 and CDR2 from the germline V gene are MDHEN and SYDVKM. V dropped 2 bases and J dropped 0 bases, with 11 bases sitting between them. The CDR3 totals 16 residues.

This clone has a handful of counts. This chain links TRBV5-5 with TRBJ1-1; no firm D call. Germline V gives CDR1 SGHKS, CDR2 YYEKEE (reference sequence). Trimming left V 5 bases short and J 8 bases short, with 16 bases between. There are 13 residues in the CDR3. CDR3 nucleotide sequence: TGTGCCAGCAGAACCGCAACCCCCAAGGAAGCTTTCTTT. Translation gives CASRTATPKEAFF. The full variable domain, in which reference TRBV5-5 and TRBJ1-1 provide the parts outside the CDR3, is DAGVTQSPTHLIKTRGQQVTLRCSPISGHKSVSWYQQVLGQGPQFIFQYYEKEERGRGNFPDRFSARQFPNYSSELNVNALLLGDSALYLCASRTATPKEAFFGQGTRLTVV.

The CDR3 DNA reads TGTGCCAGCAGCACAGCTAGCGGGCCTAGCACAGATACGCAGTATTTT. It specifies CASSTASGPSTDTQYF. V usage is TRBV5-6 and J usage is TRBJ2-3, with TRBD2 matching 8 bases. CDR3 length: 16 residues. Germline lookup yields CDR1 SGHDT and CDR2 YYEEEE. The trim removed 4 bases at V and 0 bases at J, leaving 7 bases unmatched.

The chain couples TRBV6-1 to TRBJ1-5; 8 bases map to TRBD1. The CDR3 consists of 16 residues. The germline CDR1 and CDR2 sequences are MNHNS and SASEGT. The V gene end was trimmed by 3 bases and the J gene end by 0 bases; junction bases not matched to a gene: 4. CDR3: CASSEGTGYSNQPQHF. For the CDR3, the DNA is TGTGCCAGCAGTGAGGGGACAGGCTATAGCAATCAGCCCCAGCATTTT.

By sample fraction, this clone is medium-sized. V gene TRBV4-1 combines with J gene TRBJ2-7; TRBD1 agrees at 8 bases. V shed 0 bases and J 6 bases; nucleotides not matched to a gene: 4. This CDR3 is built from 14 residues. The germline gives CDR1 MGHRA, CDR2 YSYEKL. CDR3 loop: CASSQELQGGEQYF. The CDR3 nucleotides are TGCGCCAGCAGCCAAGAGTTACAGGGGGGCGAGCAGTACTTC.

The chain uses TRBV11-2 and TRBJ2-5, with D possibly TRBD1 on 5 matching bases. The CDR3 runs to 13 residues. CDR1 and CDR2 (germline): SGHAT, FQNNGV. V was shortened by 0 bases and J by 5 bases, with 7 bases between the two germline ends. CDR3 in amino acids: CASSLDRAETQYF. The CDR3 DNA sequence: TGTGCCAGCAGCTTAGACAGGGCCGAGACCCAGTACTTC.

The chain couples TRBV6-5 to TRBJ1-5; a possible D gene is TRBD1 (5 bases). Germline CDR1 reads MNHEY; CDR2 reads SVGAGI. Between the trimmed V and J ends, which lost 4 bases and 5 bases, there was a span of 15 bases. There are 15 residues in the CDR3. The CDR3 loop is CASSFIGARDQPQHF. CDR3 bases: TGTGCCAGCAGTTTCATCGGGGCCCGGGATCAGCCCCAGCATTTT.